What follows is one T cell receptor (beta chain) and its context. This clonotype was recorded at least ten times. Its antigen remains undetermined. No base qualities exist here, and no much larger clone lies one base off it. The source of the sample is a study of identical twins (dated by TCRdb to the mid-2010s). With respect to the entire study: To test whether fetal clonotypes persist, this study deep-sequenced TCR alpha and beta repertoires from monozygotic twins, from unrelated adults of various ages, and from cord blood. Replicate twin experiments were performed at different times using different library preparation protocols to rule out contamination.

Here is what the overall study found, with its caveats: The excess sharing between twins in beta out-of-frame sequences was weaker because fewer shared sequences reduced the signal-to-noise ratio. Invariant T cells such as MAIT and iNKT could partly confound zero-insertion analyses, though diverse VJ usage argued against this for most clonotypes. Compared with coincidental sharing between unrelated individuals, out-of-frame TCR alpha sequences shared between twins had an excess of sequences with low generation probability. Fewer insertions were carried by abundant cord blood beta clonotypes; a weaker similar trend was observed in young adult naive repertoires, while no such trend was observed in memory repertoires. Conclusions relied on cross-sectional statistical analysis, since the same donors could not be followed over many years. Out-of-frame TCR alpha sharing in monozygotic twins was systematically underestimated by recombination models, whereas sharing between unrelated individuals was in agreement with the recombination models.

Library preparation used 5' RACE. The sequencer was an Illumina HiSeq 2000. Template switching added a universal primer binding site, and the final cDNA carried a unique molecular identifier that allowed TCR cDNA molecules to be counted accurately. Specific primers in the conserved constant-segment region were used to synthesize first-strand cDNA for TCR alpha and beta chains. To control for contamination, every cDNA library carried two barcodes: a SMART-Mk sample barcode plus Illumina barcodes. TruSeq adapter sequences and Illumina sample barcodes were added in two successive PCR steps. The Illumina HiSeq platform was used with custom primers to sequence TCR alpha and beta cDNA libraries. Regarding the original processing steps: Raw reads were processed with MiGEC to extract unique molecular identifiers, and MiXCR was used to determine CDR3 positions. For each individual, recombination models were inferred using an EM algorithm with the repgenHMM and IGoR tools. The analysis of shared clonotypes was done with the tcR package in R, with sharing normalized by the product of cloneset sizes. Out-of-frame nonproductive sequences were analyzed to study raw recombination free of thymic and clonal selection effects. TCRdb handled the public reads itself, with Q25 trimming in fastp and clone calling in MiXCR, and kept productive beta chains. Here each entry gathers all rows of one CDR3 protein and keeps the most common genes and DNA. Clone size and V and J calls follow TCRdb, not the original study. The table for this sample lists hundreds of thousands of distinct CDR3 sequences; 8.5% to 9% of them were counted only once. Around 0.98% of the sample is in the top ten clones.

Every donor in the study was a healthy Caucasian. Three pairs of female monozygotic twins, all aged about 18 to 30 years, were included in the twin cohort. RNA for TCR libraries was isolated from peripheral blood mononuclear cells. The data also belong to a second study, concerning yellow fever vaccine responses in identical twins. Looking at the second paper: According to the authors, in identical twins the way T cells responded to vaccination appeared partly convergent and partly personalized. In the study, vaccine-responding T cell clones were precisely tracked in identical twins.

Sequencing was performed on PBMCs. The TCR was taken from a woman in her late teens or twenties in good health.

Read as DNA, the sequence is TGCGCCAGCAGCTTGGCCACAGGCAATCAGCCCCAGCATTTT. Its protein product is CASSLATGNQPQHF. The chain employs TRBV5-1 and TRBJ1-5; a confident D gene designation cannot be given. V is clipped by 0 bases and J by 2 bases, and the sequence between their germline boundaries is 6 bases long. CDR3 length: 14 amino acids, cysteine to phenylalanine. The entry retains the CDR3 DNA only, 42 bases that are in frame from base 1. CDR1 and CDR2 (SGHRS, YFSETQ) derive from the germline V gene.